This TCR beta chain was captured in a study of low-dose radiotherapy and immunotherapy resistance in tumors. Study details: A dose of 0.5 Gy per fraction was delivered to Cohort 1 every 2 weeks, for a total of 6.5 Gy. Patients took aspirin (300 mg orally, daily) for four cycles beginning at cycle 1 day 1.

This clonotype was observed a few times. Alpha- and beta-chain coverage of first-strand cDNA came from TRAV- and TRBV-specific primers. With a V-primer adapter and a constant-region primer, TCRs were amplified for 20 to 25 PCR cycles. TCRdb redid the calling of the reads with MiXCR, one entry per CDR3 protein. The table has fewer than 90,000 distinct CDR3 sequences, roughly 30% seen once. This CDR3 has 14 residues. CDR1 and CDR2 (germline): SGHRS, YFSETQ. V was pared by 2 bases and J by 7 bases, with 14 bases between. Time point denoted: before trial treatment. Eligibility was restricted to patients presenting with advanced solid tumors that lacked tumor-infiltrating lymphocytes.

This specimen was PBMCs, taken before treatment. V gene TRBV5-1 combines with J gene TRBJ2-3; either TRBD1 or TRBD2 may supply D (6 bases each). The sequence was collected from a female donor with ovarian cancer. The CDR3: CASSFEGGGHTQYF. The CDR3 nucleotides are TGCGCCAGCAGCTTCGAGGGGGGAGGACATACGCAGTATTTT.